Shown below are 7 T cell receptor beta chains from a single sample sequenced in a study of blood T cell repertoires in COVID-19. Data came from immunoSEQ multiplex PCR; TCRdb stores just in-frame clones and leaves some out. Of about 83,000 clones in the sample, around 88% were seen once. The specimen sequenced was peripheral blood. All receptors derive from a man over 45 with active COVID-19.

CDR3 sequence (DNA): TGTGCCTGGAGTGTACTTACAACTAATGAAAAACTGTTTTTT. Protein: CAWSVLTTNEKLFF. The gene calls are TRBV30 and TRBJ1-4, with D unclear. The CDR3 sequence is 14 residues long. Germline CDR1 reads GTSNPN; CDR2 reads SVGIG (reference sequence). Trimming cost V 0 bases and J 0 bases, with 5 bases left between them. The entire variable domain, with the rest obtained from reference TRBV30 and TRBJ1-4, is as follows: SQTIHQWPATLVQPVGSPLSLECTVEGTSNPNLYWYRQAAGRGLQLLFYSVGIGQISSEVPQNLSASRPQDRQFILSSKKLLLSDSGFYLCAWSVLTTNEKLFFGSGTQLSVL.

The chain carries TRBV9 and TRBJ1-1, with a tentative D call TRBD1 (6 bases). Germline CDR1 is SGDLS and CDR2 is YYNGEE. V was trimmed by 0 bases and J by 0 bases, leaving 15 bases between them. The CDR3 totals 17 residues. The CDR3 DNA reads TGTGCCAGCAGCGTAGCTACGGGGGGCAGGGTGAACACTGAAGCTTTCTTT. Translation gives CASSVATGGRVNTEAFF.

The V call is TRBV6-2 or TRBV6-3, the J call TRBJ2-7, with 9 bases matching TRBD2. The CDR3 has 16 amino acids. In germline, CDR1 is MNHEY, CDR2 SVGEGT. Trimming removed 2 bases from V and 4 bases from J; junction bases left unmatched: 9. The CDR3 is CASSYPAGGPLYEQYF. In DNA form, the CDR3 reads TGTGCCAGCAGTTACCCAGCGGGGGGTCCTTTATACGAGCAGTACTTC.

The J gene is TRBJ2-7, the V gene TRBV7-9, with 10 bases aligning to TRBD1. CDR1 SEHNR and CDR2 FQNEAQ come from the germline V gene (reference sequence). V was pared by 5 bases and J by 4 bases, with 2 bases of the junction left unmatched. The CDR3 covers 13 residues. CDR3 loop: CASSRDRGYEQYF. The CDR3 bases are TGTGCCAGCAGCCGGGACAGGGGTTACGAGCAGTACTTC.

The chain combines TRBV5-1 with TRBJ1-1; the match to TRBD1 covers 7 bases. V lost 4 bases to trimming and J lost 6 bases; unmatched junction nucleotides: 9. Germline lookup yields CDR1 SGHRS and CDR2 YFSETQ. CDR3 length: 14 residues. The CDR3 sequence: CASSPTTGYPEAFF. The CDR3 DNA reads TGCGCCAGCAGCCCCACGACAGGGTACCCTGAAGCTTTCTTT.

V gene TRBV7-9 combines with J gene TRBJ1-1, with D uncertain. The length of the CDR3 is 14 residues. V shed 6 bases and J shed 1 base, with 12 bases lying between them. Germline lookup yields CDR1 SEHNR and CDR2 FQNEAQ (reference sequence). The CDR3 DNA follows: TGTGCCAGCAGGCTAGGCGTCGGGAACACTGAAGCTTTCTTT. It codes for CASRLGVGNTEAFF. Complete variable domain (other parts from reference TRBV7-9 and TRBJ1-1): DTGVSQNPRHKITKRGQNVTFRCDPISEHNRLYWYRQTLGQGPEFLTYFQNEAQLEKSRLLSDRFSAERPKGSFSTLEIQRTEQGDSAMYLCASRLGVGNTEAFFGQGTRLTVV.

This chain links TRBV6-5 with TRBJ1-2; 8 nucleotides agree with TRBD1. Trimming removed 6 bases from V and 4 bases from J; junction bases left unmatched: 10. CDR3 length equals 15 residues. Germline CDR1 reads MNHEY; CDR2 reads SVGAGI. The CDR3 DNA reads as TGTGCCAGCAGAAGAGGGGACAGGCCTAGCTATGGCTACACCTTC. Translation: CASRRGDRPSYGYTF.